The sequence of this T cell receptor beta chain was determined in a study of technical replicates of blood from a handful of donors. Germline V gives CDR1 MGHDK, CDR2 SYGVNS. Deletions cut 2 bases from V and 2 bases from J, with 6 bases between. This CDR3 has 13 amino acids. Method: immunoSEQ multiplex PCR; TCRdb's copy keeps in-frame clones and lacks some. In the table there are tens of thousands of clones, 97% of which are singletons. Sample: T cells isolated from PBMCs. The rearrangement uses TRBV25-1 and TRBJ1-2, with D unresolved. This receptor was obtained from a human donor in good health. CDR3 bases: TGTGCCAGCAGTGAACAGACAAACTATGGCTACACCTTC. Translated, it gives CASSEQTNYGYTF.